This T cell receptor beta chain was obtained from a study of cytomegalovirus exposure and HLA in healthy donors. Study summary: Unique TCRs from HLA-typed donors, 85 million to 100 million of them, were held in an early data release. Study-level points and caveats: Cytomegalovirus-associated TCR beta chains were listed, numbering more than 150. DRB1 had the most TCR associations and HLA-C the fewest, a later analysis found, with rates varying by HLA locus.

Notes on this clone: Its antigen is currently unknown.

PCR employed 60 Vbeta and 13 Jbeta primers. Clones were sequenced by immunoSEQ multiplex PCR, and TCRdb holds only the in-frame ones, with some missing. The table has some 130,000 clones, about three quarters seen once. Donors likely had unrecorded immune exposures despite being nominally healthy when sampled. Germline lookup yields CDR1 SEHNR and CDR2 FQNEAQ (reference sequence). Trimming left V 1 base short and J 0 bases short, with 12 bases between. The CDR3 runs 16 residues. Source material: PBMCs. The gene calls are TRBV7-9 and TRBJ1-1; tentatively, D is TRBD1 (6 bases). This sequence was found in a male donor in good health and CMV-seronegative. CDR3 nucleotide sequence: TGTGCCAGCAGCTTAGGAGATGGGGGCCTGAACACTGAAGCTTTCTTT. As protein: CASSLGDGGLNTEAFF.